The rows below give T cell receptor beta chains drawn from one sample of a study of T-cell reconstitution after alpha-beta-depleted transplantation in children. TCRdb independently ran MiXCR on the PCR reads; one entry per CDR3 protein. The data hold around 700,000 distinct CDR3 sequences, with under 15% observed a single time. Sequencing used PBMCs, obtained before TCRalphabeta/CD19-depleted stem cell transplant. These receptors were obtained from a girl under 10 years old with congenital amegakaryocytic thrombocytopenia, due to receive a stem cell transplant. Both conserved end residues are part of each CDR3. A D gene is named only where the DNA matches it firmly. Clone size is not always given. Where it is, it says once, few, many or a class for expanded clones.

v_call	d_call	j_call	clone_size	cdr3_nt	cdr3_aa
TRBV7-2	NA	TRBJ1-1	many	TGTGCCAGCAGCTTAGCGGCTGTGGGGTGGCGAGACACTGAAGCTTTCTTT	CASSLAAVGWRDTEAFF
TRBV27	NA	TRBJ2-3	NA	TGTGCCAGCAGTCCCTCGGACGGGACCACAGATACGCAGTATTTT	CASSPSDGTTDTQYF
TRBV27	TRBD2	TRBJ2-3	NA	TGTGCCAGCAGTAAAACCGGGACTAGGCGCACAGATACGCAGTATTTT	CASSKTGTRRTDTQYF
TRBV29-1	NA	TRBJ2-7	many	TGCAGCGTTGCAACCAGGAGCTCCTACGAGCAGTACTTC	CSVATRSSYEQYF
TRBV5-1	NA	TRBJ2-3	many	TGCGCCAGCAGCCGCCGGACAGCTAGCACAGATACGCAGTATTTT	CASSRRTASTDTQYF
TRBV6-5	NA	TRBJ1-2	many	TGTGCCAGCAGTTACGAGACAGGAGGAAGGGGCTACACCTTC	CASSYETGGRGYTF
TRBV20-1	TRBD2	TRBJ2-1	NA	TGCAGTGAGAGACTAGCGGGATACAATGAGCAGTTCTTC	CSERLAGYNEQFF
TRBV12-3/TRBV12-4	NA	TRBJ1-6	NA	TGTACCAGCAGTCCCGGACGGAGGGGGATGTACTCTAATTCACCCCTCCACTTT	CTSSPGRRGMYSNSPLHF
TRBV20-1	NA	TRBJ1-5	many	TGCAGTGCTAGAGATAGGGCCGGGGCTCAGCCCCAGCATTTT	CSARDRAGAQPQHF
TRBV5-1	NA	TRBJ2-3	NA	TGCGCCAGCCGACGGGACCTGGTTAAGGATACGCAGTATTTT	CASRRDLVKDTQYF
TRBV3-1	NA	TRBJ2-5	NA	TGTGCCAGCAGCCAAGATATGGCTCACCAAGAGACCCAGTACTTC	CASSQDMAHQETQYF
TRBV5-1	NA	TRBJ2-1	many	TGCGCCAGCACCCAACAGTCCTCCTACAATGAGCAGTTCTTC	CASTQQSSYNEQFF
TRBV7-9	NA	TRBJ2-3	many	TGTGCCAGCAGCTTTGGGGCCCGCACAGATACGCAGTATTTT	CASSFGARTDTQYF
TRBV6-1	TRBD2	TRBJ2-1	few	TGTGCCACTGGACGGACTAGCGGGAGTTCGGAGTTCTTC	CATGRTSGSSEFF
TRBV11-1	TRBD2	TRBJ2-1	many	TGTGCCAGCAGCGGTCTTATAGGGACTAGCGGGAGATCCGATGAGCAGTTCTTC	CASSGLIGTSGRSDEQFF
TRBV5-6	TRBD1	TRBJ1-5	many	TGTGCCAGCAGCCACAGGGGGGACCTTCGGCCCCAGCATTTT	CASSHRGDLRPQHF
TRBV6-1	TRBD2	TRBJ2-7	NA	TGTGCCAGCAGCACCGGGACTAGCGGGAGGGCTTTTCACGAGCAGTACTTC	CASSTGTSGRAFHEQYF
TRBV5-1	NA	TRBJ2-5	NA	TGCGCCAGCAGCTTAATGGGAGGCGGGGTCCAGTACTTC	CASSLMGGGVQYF
TRBV20-1	NA	TRBJ2-2	NA	TGCAGTACGCGTTTGTGGGAGAACACCGGGGAGCTGTTTTTT	CSTRLWENTGELFF
TRBV2	TRBD2	TRBJ2-1	NA	TGTGCCAGCAAGTGGGGACTAGCGGGAAGGTCCTACAATGAGCAGTTCTTC	CASKWGLAGRSYNEQFF
TRBV28	NA	TRBJ2-5	few	TGTGCCAGCAGAGGATACTCCTGGGAGACCCAGTACTTC	CASRGYSWETQYF
TRBV7-9	TRBD2	TRBJ2-3	many	TGTGCCAGCAGCCTAGCGGTAACTAGCACAGATACGCAGTATTTT	CASSLAVTSTDTQYF
TRBV7-2	NA	TRBJ2-1	few	TGTGCCAGCAGCCCCTTACAGGGTAGGAATGAGCAGTTCTTC	CASSPLQGRNEQFF
TRBV5-1	NA	TRBJ2-3	few	TGCGCCAGCAGCTTACTACCGTCTTCAGATACGCAGTATTTT	CASSLLPSSDTQYF
TRBV29-1	NA	TRBJ2-5	few	TGCAGCGGGGGGCAGGAGACCCAGTACTTC	CSGGQETQYF
TRBV7-9	TRBD2	TRBJ2-1	many	TGTGCCAGTAGGGGTTTCAGGACTAGGAAGAACGATGAGCAGTTCTTC	CASRGFRTRKNDEQFF
TRBV29-1	NA	TRBJ2-7	few	TGCAGCGTTGATACGGGCGGAAAGGCAACCTACGAGCAGTACTTC	CSVDTGGKATYEQYF
TRBV27	NA	TRBJ2-1	NA	TGTGCCAGCAGTTTAGGGCAGGGTGTGAAGTTCTTC	CASSLGQGVKFF
TRBV2	NA	TRBJ2-7	NA	TGTGCCAGCAGACTAATCTACGAGCAGTACTTC	CASRLIYEQYF
TRBV3-1	TRBD2	TRBJ2-1	NA	TGTGCCAGCAGCCACTTACTAGCGGGAGAAAACGAGCAGTTCTTC	CASSHLLAGENEQFF
TRBV20-1	NA	TRBJ2-3	many	TGCAGTGCTAGCCGAGAGGGCCTTTCCTTTGCGACTAGCACAGATACGCAGTATTTT	CSASREGLSFATSTDTQYF
TRBV14	NA	TRBJ2-1	NA	TGTGCCAGCAGCTATATTAGCGCCAGCTCCTACAATGAGCAGTTCTTC	CASSYISASSYNEQFF
TRBV5-1	NA	TRBJ2-3	many	TGCGCCAGCATCGCGTCGGCCACAGATACGCAGTATTTT	CASIASATDTQYF
TRBV29-1	NA	TRBJ1-1	NA	TGCAGCGTTGAGAAGGACTGGAACACTGAAGCTTTCTTT	CSVEKDWNTEAFF
TRBV5-1	NA	TRBJ2-1	NA	TGCGCCAGCAGCCCCGGGCCGGAAGGGCAGTTCTTC	CASSPGPEGQFF
TRBV20-1	TRBD2	TRBJ2-5	NA	TGCAGTGCTCCCCCCAGTGTAGCGGGAGTCGAAGAGACCCAGTACTTC	CSAPPSVAGVEETQYF
TRBV5-1	NA	TRBJ2-7	many	TGTGCCAGCAGCTTAGCCGGCCACGAGCAGTACTTC	CASSLAGHEQYF
TRBV30	NA	TRBJ2-1	many	TGTGCCTGGAGTGCTCTCGCGGCGGAGAAGCAGTTCTTC	CAWSALAAEKQFF
TRBV15	TRBD2	TRBJ2-1	few	TGTGCCACCAGCAGGAATGGACTAGCGGGGAATGAGCAGTTCTTC	CATSRNGLAGNEQFF
TRBV5-1	NA	TRBJ2-3	NA	TGCGCCAGCAGCTTGTTGTCAAACACAGATACGCAGTATTTT	CASSLLSNTDTQYF
TRBV4-1	NA	TRBJ2-3	many	TGCGCCAGCAGCCACTTAAACACAGATACGCAGTATTTT	CASSHLNTDTQYF
TRBV10-3	TRBD2	TRBJ2-3	many	TGTGCCATCAGTCGGAGGACTAGCGGGATCTCAGATACGCAGTATTTT	CAISRRTSGISDTQYF
TRBV12-3/TRBV12-4	NA	TRBJ2-7	many	TGTGCCAGCCTCAGGAGGGGCTACGAGCAGTACTTC	CASLRRGYEQYF
TRBV20-1	NA	TRBJ2-5	many	TGCAGTGCTTCCAGCCGTCGGGACGGCGAGACCCAGTACTTC	CSASSRRDGETQYF
TRBV7-9	NA	TRBJ2-1	many	TGTGCCAGCAGCTCCGGGACAACCCCCAATGAGCAGTTCTTC	CASSSGTTPNEQFF